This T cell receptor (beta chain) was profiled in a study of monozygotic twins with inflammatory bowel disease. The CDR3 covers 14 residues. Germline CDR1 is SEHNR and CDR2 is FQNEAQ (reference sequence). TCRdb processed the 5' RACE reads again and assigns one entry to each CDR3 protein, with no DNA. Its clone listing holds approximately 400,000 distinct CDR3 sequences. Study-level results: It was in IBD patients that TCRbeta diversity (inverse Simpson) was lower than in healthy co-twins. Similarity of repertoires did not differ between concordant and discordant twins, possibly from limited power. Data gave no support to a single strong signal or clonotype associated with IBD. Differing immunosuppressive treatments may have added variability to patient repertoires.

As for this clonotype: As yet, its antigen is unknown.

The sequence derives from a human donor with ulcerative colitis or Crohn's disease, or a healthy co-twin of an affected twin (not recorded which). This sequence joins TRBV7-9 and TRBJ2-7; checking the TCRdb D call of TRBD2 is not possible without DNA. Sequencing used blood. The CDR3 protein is CASSPWTSVYEQYF.